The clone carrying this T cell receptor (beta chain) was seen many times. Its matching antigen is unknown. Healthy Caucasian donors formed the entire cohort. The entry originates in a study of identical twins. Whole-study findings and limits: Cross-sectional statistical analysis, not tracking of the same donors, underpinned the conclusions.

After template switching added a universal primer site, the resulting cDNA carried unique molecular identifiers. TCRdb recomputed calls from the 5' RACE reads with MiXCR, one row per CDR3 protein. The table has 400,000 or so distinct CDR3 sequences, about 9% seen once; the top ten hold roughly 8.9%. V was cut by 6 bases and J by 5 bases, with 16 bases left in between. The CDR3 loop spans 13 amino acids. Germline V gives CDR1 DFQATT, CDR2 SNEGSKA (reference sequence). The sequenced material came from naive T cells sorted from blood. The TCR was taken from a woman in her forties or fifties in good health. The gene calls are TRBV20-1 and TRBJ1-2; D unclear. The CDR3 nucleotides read TGCAGTGCCTCAAGTTTACTCCAATATGGCTACACCTTC. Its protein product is CSASSLLQYGYTF.